Listed here are 15 T cell receptor beta chains from one sample, sequenced in a study of identical twins. A single record per CDR3 protein comes from TCRdb applying MiXCR to the 5' RACE reads. The data contain more than 400,000 distinct CDR3 sequences, roughly 15% of them singletons. The data also belong to a second study, concerning yellow fever vaccine responses in identical twins.

Sequencing was carried out using CD4+ T cells sorted from blood. The source is a young woman in good health.

The chain has TRBV12-3 or TRBV12-4 and TRBJ1-4, with 8 bases fitting TRBD1. The length of the CDR3 is 15 residues. V lost 6 bases to trimming and J lost 5 bases; unmatched junction nucleotides: 8. The CDR3 DNA sequence: TGTGCCAGCAGGGAAGGGACAGGTGCGAATGAAAAACTGTTTTTT. Translating gives CASREGTGANEKLFF.

CDR3 protein: CASSRESTDTQYF. For the CDR3, the DNA is TGCGCCAGCAGTCGAGAAAGCACAGATACGCAGTATTTT. This chain joins TRBV4-1 and TRBJ2-3; D call uncertain. Trimming removed 6 bases from V and 0 bases from J, with 7 bases in between. This CDR3 spans 13 amino acids. Looked up from germline, CDR1 is MGHRA and CDR2 is YSYEKL.

The chain uses TRBV7-9 and TRBJ2-1; TRBD2 matches 13 bases. Trimming at V came to 4 bases and at J to 7 bases, leaving 4 bases not matched to a gene. From germline, CDR1 is SEHNR and CDR2 FQNEAQ (reference sequence). The CDR3 covers 15 residues. In nucleotides, the CDR3 is TGTGCCAGCAGCTATACTAGCGGGAGGGGGAATGAGCAGTTCTTC. As protein: CASSYTSGRGNEQFF.

The sample holds many counts of this clonotype. This rearrangement joins TRBV5-1 to TRBJ1-6; D is ambiguous. V lost 0 bases to trimming and J lost 7 bases, with 11 bases between them. Germline CDR1 reads SGHRS; CDR2 reads YFSETQ. This CDR3 contains 15 residues. CDR3 sequence reads: CASSLDGQRNSPLHF. The CDR3 DNA reads as TGCGCCAGCAGCTTGGATGGTCAGCGGAATTCACCCCTCCACTTT. Together with reference TRBV5-1 and TRBJ1-6, the CDR3 gives the full variable domain: KAGVTQTPRYLIKTRGQQVTLSCSPISGHRSVSWYQQTPGQGLQFLFEYFSETQRNKGNFPGRFSGRQFSNSRSEMNVSTLELGDSALYLCASSLDGQRNSPLHFGNGTRLTVT.

The chain joins TRBV20-1 to TRBJ2-7; D is uncertain. The CDR3 loop spans 16 amino acids. Trimming cost V 5 bases and J 3 bases, with 23 bases left between them. The V gene's germline CDR1 is DFQATT and CDR2 SNEGSKA (reference sequence). The CDR3 DNA sequence: TGCAGTGCTGATGACATCGATAGGTATGTACGCTACGAGCAGTACGTC. Its protein product is CSADDIDRYVRYEQYV.

The V gene is TRBV5-1, the J gene TRBJ1-2; perhaps TRBD1 as D (6 bases). Germline lookup yields CDR1 SGHRS and CDR2 YFSETQ. The CDR3 consists of 12 residues. The V gene lost 9 bases and the J gene lost 8 bases, with 17 bases spanning the gap. The DNA of the CDR3 is TGCGCCACTGGGACACAGATCGGCGGCTACACCTTC. Encoded protein: CATGTQIGGYTF.

A few counts support this clonotype. The gene calls are TRBV24-1 and TRBJ2-1, with 11 bases matching TRBD2. CDR1 is KGHDR and CDR2 is SFDVKD in the germline V gene. This CDR3 has 15 amino acids. Trimming at V came to 3 bases and at J to 5 bases, leaving 2 bases not matched to a gene. CDR3 region: CATSDLTSGDNEQFF. In DNA, the CDR3 is TGTGCCACCAGTGATCTGACTAGCGGGGACAATGAGCAGTTCTTC.

The chain links TRBV2 to TRBJ2-2, with 8 positions matching TRBD2. The CDR3 totals 14 residues. CDR1 and CDR2 from the germline V gene are SNHLY and FYNNEI. The J segment lost 5 bases and the V segment lost 8 bases, leaving 7 bases of the junction unmatched. The CDR3 sequence: CASGRREETGELFF. For the CDR3, the DNA is TGTGCCAGCGGGAGGCGGGAGGAGACCGGGGAGCTGTTTTTT.

This clonotype was picked up a small number of times. The chain recombines TRBV24-1 with TRBJ2-4; no clear D. The ends were cut back, 2 bases at V and 1 base at J, with 8 bases in the middle. Germline CDR1 and CDR2: KGHDR and SFDVKD. The CDR3 is made up of 15 amino acids. In DNA, the CDR3 is TGTGCCACCAGTGATTCCTTTGGGGCCAAAAACATTCAGTACTTC. Translation: CATSDSFGAKNIQYF.

This clonotype was picked up many times. The V call is TRBV12-3 or TRBV12-4, the J call TRBJ1-4, with unresolved D. The CDR3 spans 12 residues. V was clipped by 2 bases and J by 10 bases, with 8 bases between them. CDR3 nucleotides: TGTGCCAGCAGTTTATATCAAGGAAAACTGTTTTTT. Amino acid sequence: CASSLYQGKLFF.

The rearrangement joins TRBV7-9 to TRBJ1-2; D is possibly TRBD1 (5 bases). The CDR3 contains 12 residues. Germline V gene lookup returns CDR1 SEHNR and CDR2 FQNEAQ (reference sequence). The V gene lost 8 bases and the J gene lost 6 bases, with 13 bases spanning the gap. The CDR3 DNA reads as TGTGCCAGCGCCCCGGGCAGGGATGGCTACACCTTC. Its translation: CASAPGRDGYTF.

J is TRBJ2-5 and V is TRBV11-2; TRBD2 matches at 7 bases. CDR3 length equals 17 residues. The ends lost 5 bases at V and 5 bases at J; junction bases unmatched: 17. Germline loops: CDR1 SGHAT, CDR2 FQNNGV. DNA of the CDR3: TGTGCCAGCAGCCCCCAAGCGGGAACTGCGGTTTCGGAGACCCAGTACTTC. It yields the protein CASSPQAGTAVSETQYF.

V gene TRBV25-1 combines with J gene TRBJ1-3; D gene uncertain. The V gene's germline CDR1 is MGHDK and CDR2 SYGVNS. Deletions cut 8 bases from V and 4 bases from J, with 12 bases between. The CDR3 is 13 residues long. The CDR3 reads CASRQDSGNTIYF. CDR3 coding DNA: TGTGCCAGCCGACAAGACTCCGGAAACACCATATATTTT.

The chain links TRBV29-1 to TRBJ1-2; D gene unclear. Germline-derived CDR1 and CDR2 are SQVTM and ANQGSEA. Between the trimmed V and J ends, which lost 3 bases and 8 bases, there was a span of 10 bases. This CDR3 has 11 amino acids. CDR3 region: CSVDGMQGYTF. For the CDR3, the DNA is TGCAGCGTTGATGGGATGCAAGGCTACACCTTC.

The gene calls are TRBV10-3 and TRBJ2-7; 14 bases align to TRBD2. Per the germline V gene, CDR1 is ENHRY and CDR2 is SYGVKD. The CDR3 spans 16 residues. The V and J ends lost 3 bases and 2 bases, in that order; junction bases with no gene match: 3. Written as DNA, the CDR3 is TGTGCCATCAGTGATACGGGACTAGCGGGAGCCTACGAGCAGTACTTC. Its translation is CAISDTGLAGAYEQYF.